The sequence of this T cell receptor (beta chain) was determined in a study of cytomegalovirus exposure and HLA in healthy donors. After removal of 7 bases from V and 8 bases from J, the junction contained 5 bases not matched to a gene. CDR3 length: 13 amino acids. Germline V gene data show CDR1 as MNHNS and CDR2 as SASEGT. In the PCR, 60 Vbeta and 13 Jbeta primers were used. The protocol was immunoSEQ multiplex PCR, while the TCRdb copy is restricted to in-frame clones and leaves out a portion. The table includes 180,000 or so clones, about 82% detected once. The TCR comes from a female donor in good health and CMV-seronegative. The sequenced sample consisted of PBMCs. The rearrangement uses TRBV6-1 and TRBJ1-4; TRBD1 agrees at 9 bases. The CDR3, as DNA: TGTGCCAGCATCGGGACAGGGCGGGAAAAACTGTTTTTT. As protein: CASIGTGREKLFF.